Here is one TCR beta chain with its context. The antigen is unknown. V dropped 5 bases and J dropped 6; count of bases not matched to a gene: 15. Germline CDR1 is SGHTA and CDR2 is FQGNSA. The CDR3 covers 16 residues. The source of the sample is a study of beta chain features in type 1 diabetes. General study findings and limits: When cDNA is sequenced, cells with high TCR expression could be over-represented. Moderate but significant shortening of TCRB CDR3s was recorded in all four CD4+ subsets from Type 1 diabetes patients.

All of the isolated RNA was reverse transcribed, so expressed TCRB transcripts were sequenced. Profiling relied on immunoSEQ multiplex PCR, and the TCRdb table lists in-frame clones only, not all of them. The sample consists of 810,000 or so clones, 15% to 20% of them appearing once. Sorting that relied on CD45RO/CCR7/CD25/CD127/CD95/CD27 yielded CD4+ naive, central memory, regulatory and stem cell-like memory cells. The chain carries TRBV7-2 and TRBJ2-7; 8 bases line up with TRBD2. This clonotype was obtained from a woman aged 18-29 years in good health. The source material was naive CD4+ T cells from blood. Here the CDR3 reads CASSPGTSGLKGEQYF. DNA for the CDR3: TGTGCCAGCAGCCCGGGGACTAGTGGGTTAAAAGGCGAGCAGTACTTC.